The T cell receptor (beta chain) under discussion was sequenced for a study of cytomegalovirus exposure and HLA in healthy donors. Study-level findings and limits: Published work reported that the classifier diagnosed cytomegalovirus status with high specificity and sensitivity.

It was with 60 Vbeta and 13 Jbeta primers that the PCR ran. In the study's own analysis: Later reanalysis found 60 million to 90 million unique TCR beta chains, about 10 million of them shared. Profiled with immunoSEQ multiplex PCR; TCRdb holds only in-frame clones, not every one. D and trimming come from the DNA, and the V and J calls and clone size come from that table. This listing includes around 100,000 clones. Donors counted as nominally healthy when sampled, yet unrecorded immune exposures were likely. Comments on this clone: What it recognizes is unknown.

Trimming took 1 base from V and 5 from J; bases not matched to a gene: 7. The germline V gene has CDR1 SGHRS and CDR2 YFSETQ. The CDR3 totals 15 residues. The TCR sequence derives from a man younger than 45 in good health and CMV-seronegative. The V gene is TRBV5-1, the J gene TRBJ2-5; 8 bases fit TRBD1. The sample taken for sequencing was PBMCs. As DNA, the CDR3 is TGCGCCAGCAGCTTGACAGGACAGGGCTTGGAGACCCAGTACTTC. It is translated as CASSLTGQGLETQYF.